The source of this T cell receptor (beta chain) is a study of CD8+CD57+ T cells in acquired aplastic anemia. Study-level points and caveats: The same twenty-nine CD8+ CDR3 sequences occurred in patients and in controls. The CD8+ Simpson's diversity of patients and controls was not significantly different.

The CDR3 consists of 15 residues. Looked up from germline, CDR1 is KGHSH and CDR2 is LQKENI. V gave up 2 bases and J gave up 0 bases, with 10 bases separating them. An expansion of CD8+CD57+ cells by flow cytometry had been shown in patients chosen for sequencing. Severe acquired aplastic anemia was present in all patients. In this sample, this clonotype turned up a few times. Its matching antigen is unknown. The template for TCR beta VDJ and CDR3 sequence profiling was genomic DNA. TCRdb reanalysed the reads using MiXCR and keeps one entry per CDR3 protein. The sample includes 250,000 to 350,000 distinct CDR3 sequences, 45% to 65% seen only once; the top ten take 1% to 1.5%.

V usage is TRBV18 and J usage is TRBJ1-1; D uncertain. The sequence derives from a human donor with aplastic anemia. The sample was sorted CD4+, CD8+, or CD8+CD57+ T cells (not recorded which) from PBMCs. This CDR3 reads CASSPGENVNTEAFF. CDR3 in DNA: TGTGCCAGCTCACCAGGAGAAAATGTGAACACTGAAGCTTTCTTT.